This T cell receptor (beta chain) was captured in a study of beta chain features in type 1 diabetes. As for the study in general: Cell yields, gender and age were comparable in patients and healthy donors.

On this clone: Its specificity is unknown.

Study results and caveats: TCRB CDR3 length was moderately but significantly reduced in all four CD4+ subsets of Type 1 diabetes patients.

The sequenced template was cDNA made from the entire isolated RNA. Assay: immunoSEQ multiplex PCR; the TCRdb copy retains only in-frame clones and omits some. The table records about 260,000 clones, roughly 22% of them present only once. Germline loops: CDR1 MGHRA, CDR2 YSYEKL. The CDR3 spans 17 residues. Trimming stripped 3 bases from V and 5 bases from J, with 20 bases between. The TCR comes from a woman aged 35 to 49 with type 1 diabetes. The sequenced sample was naive CD4+ T cells from blood. This chain uses TRBV4-1 with TRBJ2-1, with D perhaps TRBD2 (7 bases). CDR3: CASSHPTGAGANNEQFF. CDR3 in DNA: TGCGCCAGCAGCCACCCAACGGGGGCGGGGGCCAACAATGAGCAGTTCTTC.